Shown below are 6 T cell receptor beta chains from a single sample sequenced in a study of blood T cell repertoires in COVID-19. Measured with immunoSEQ multiplex PCR; TCRdb has only the in-frame clones, and not every one. The repertoire holds roughly 160,000 clones, with under 90% as singletons. Sequenced sample: peripheral blood. These receptors were obtained from a woman older than 75 with acute or convalescent COVID-19.

The rearrangement uses TRBV6-4 and TRBJ1-3; TRBD1 is a possible D gene (5 bases). Trimming removed 6 bases at V and 4 bases at J, with 16 bases between. The CDR3 totals 15 residues. CDR1 MRHNA and CDR2 SNTAGT come from the germline V gene. CDR3 residues: CASRGGNQTGNTIYF. In nucleotides, the CDR3 is TGTGCCAGCAGGGGGGGGAACCAGACAGGAAACACCATATATTTT.

The chain has TRBV19 and TRBJ2-5, with a tentative D call TRBD2 (5 bases). Per the germline V gene, CDR1 is LNHDA and CDR2 is SQIVND (reference sequence). The CDR3 is 15 residues long. V lost 4 bases and J 3 bases, leaving 15 bases between the germline ends. CDR3 bases: TGTGCCAGTAGTAAAATAATTGGAGGCGAAGAGACCCAGTACTTC. This gives the protein CASSKIIGGEETQYF.

The chain combines TRBV7-2 with TRBJ2-5, with D possibly TRBD2 on 7 matching bases. V dropped 5 bases and J dropped 5 bases, with 18 bases sitting between them. CDR1 and CDR2 (germline): SGHTA, FQGNSA. CDR3 length equals 15 residues. The CDR3 loop is CASSPNRGAQETQYF. CDR3 coding DNA: TGTGCCAGCAGCCCTAACCGGGGGGCCCAGGAGACCCAGTACTTC.

V is TRBV5-4 and J is TRBJ1-1; TRBD1 agrees at 7 bases. The CDR3 loop spans 14 amino acids. Per germline, CDR1 SGHNT and CDR2 YYREEE (reference sequence). V was pared by 4 bases and J by 6 bases, with 9 bases of the junction left unmatched. The CDR3 DNA follows: TGTGCCAGCAGCCGACAGGGTGGGGGTCCTGAAGCTTTCTTT. Translation: CASSRQGGGPEAFF.

The chain uses TRBV12-3 or TRBV12-4 and TRBJ2-5; possibly TRBD2 for D (5 bases). V was clipped by 3 bases and J by 4 bases, with 6 bases between them. The length of the CDR3 is 12 residues. CDR3 sequence: CASSFEGETQYF. The CDR3 DNA follows: TGTGCCAGCAGTTTCGAGGGAGAGACCCAGTACTTC.

This clone appeared a few times. The rearrangement links TRBV28 to TRBJ1-2; 7 bases line up with TRBD1. This CDR3 is 14 amino acids long. CDR1 is MDHEN, CDR2 SYDVKM, per germline. Unmatched junction bases numbered 9, after V lost 7 bases and J lost 4 bases. CDR3 in DNA: TGTGCCAGCACTAAACGACAGGGTACCTATGGCTACACCTTC. This encodes CASTKRQGTYGYTF.